This is a list of T cell receptor beta chains from one sample in a study of CD8 T cells in Susac syndrome. Each CDR3 protein is one row after TCRdb ran MiXCR on the immunoSEQ multiplex PCR reads. In the table there are about 400,000 distinct CDR3 sequences, about 85% of which are singletons. The sequencing sample was made of CD8+ T cells from PBMCs. The receptors come from a human donor with multiple sclerosis. Each CDR3 is given with its conserved first and last residue. D genes are given only for firm matches. Some rows mark clone size as missing; the rest say once, few, many or name a class of expanded clone.

cdr3_aa cdr3_nt d_call clone_size j_call v_call
CASSFGLAGSYNEQFF TGTGCCAGCAGTTTCGGCCTAGCGGGTTCCTACAATGAGCAGTTCTTC TRBD2 . TRBJ2-1 TRBV27
CASSLVGDVRLSTDTQYF TGCGCCAGCAGCTTGGTGGGGGACGTGCGACTTTCCACAGATACGCAGTATTTT . . TRBJ2-3 TRBV5-1
CASSYFQGALGEQYF TGTGCCAGCAGTTACTTCCAGGGTGCGCTGGGGGAGCAGTACTTC . few TRBJ2-7 TRBV6-5
CSARGTGLAGVSSTDTQYF TGCAGTGCTAGAGGAACCGGACTAGCGGGAGTATCAAGCACAGATACGCAGTATTTT TRBD2 . TRBJ2-3 TRBV20-1
CASSPGTSAYEQYF TGTGCCAGCAGTCCTGGGACTAGCGCGTACGAGCAGTACTTC TRBD2 . TRBJ2-7 TRBV5-4
CASSFSGLGNQPQHF TGTGCCAGCAGCTTTTCCGGGTTGGGCAATCAGCCCCAGCATTTT . . TRBJ1-5 TRBV7-9
CASSFSSGGSYNEQFF TGTGCCAGCAGCTTCTCTAGCGGGGGCTCCTACAATGAGCAGTTCTTC TRBD2 . TRBJ2-1 TRBV7-9
CASSLELGRQDYEQYF TGTGCCAGCAGCTTAGAGTTAGGCAGGCAGGACTACGAGCAGTACTTC . . TRBJ2-7 TRBV7-9
CSARSETGVSYAQYF TGCAGTGCTAGATCCGAGACAGGGGTTTCCTACGCGCAGTACTTC TRBD1 once TRBJ2-7 TRBV20-1
CASSGDRTGTQYF TGTGCCAGCAGTGGGGACAGGACAGGTACGCAGTATTTT TRBD1 . TRBJ2-3 TRBV6-6
CATLTAGAGGYTF TGTGCCACCCTCACGGCGGGGGCGGGAGGCTACACCTTC . . TRBJ1-2 TRBV2
CASRLQGWTEAFF TGCGCCAGCCGTTTACAGGGGTGGACTGAAGCTTTCTTT TRBD1 . TRBJ1-1 TRBV5-1
CASSHSAPFVLDEQYF TGTGCCAGCAGCCATTCAGCTCCCTTCGTGTTAGACGAGCAGTACTTC . . TRBJ2-7 TRBV3-1
CASSLRPAIYEQYF TGTGCCAGCAGTTTACGACCGGCGATCTACGAGCAGTACTTC . . TRBJ2-7 TRBV27
CASSQGVQWLEQYF TGTGCCAGCAGCCAAGGGGTCCAATGGCTGGAGCAGTACTTC . . TRBJ2-7 TRBV3-1
CASSMSQGLVEKLFF TGTGCCAGCAGTATGTCACAGGGATTAGTAGAAAAACTGTTTTTT . once TRBJ1-4 TRBV7-9
CASSLAARTQLAGSYEQYF TGTGCCAGCAGCTTAGCCGCTAGGACCCAACTAGCCGGATCCTACGAGCAGTACTTC . . TRBJ2-7 TRBV7-4